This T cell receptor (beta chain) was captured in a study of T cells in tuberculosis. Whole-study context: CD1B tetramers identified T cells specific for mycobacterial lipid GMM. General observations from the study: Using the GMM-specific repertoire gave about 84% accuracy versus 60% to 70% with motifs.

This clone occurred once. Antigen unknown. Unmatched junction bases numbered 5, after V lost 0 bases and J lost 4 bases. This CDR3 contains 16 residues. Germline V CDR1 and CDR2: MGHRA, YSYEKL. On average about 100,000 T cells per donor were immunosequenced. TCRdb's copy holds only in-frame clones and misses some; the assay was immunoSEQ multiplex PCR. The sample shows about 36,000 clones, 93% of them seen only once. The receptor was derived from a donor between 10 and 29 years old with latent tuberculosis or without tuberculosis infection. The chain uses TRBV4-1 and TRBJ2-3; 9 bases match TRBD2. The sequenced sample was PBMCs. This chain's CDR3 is CASSQEALAGPDTQYF. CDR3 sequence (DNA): TGCGCCAGCAGCCAAGAGGCCCTAGCGGGGCCAGATACGCAGTATTTT.